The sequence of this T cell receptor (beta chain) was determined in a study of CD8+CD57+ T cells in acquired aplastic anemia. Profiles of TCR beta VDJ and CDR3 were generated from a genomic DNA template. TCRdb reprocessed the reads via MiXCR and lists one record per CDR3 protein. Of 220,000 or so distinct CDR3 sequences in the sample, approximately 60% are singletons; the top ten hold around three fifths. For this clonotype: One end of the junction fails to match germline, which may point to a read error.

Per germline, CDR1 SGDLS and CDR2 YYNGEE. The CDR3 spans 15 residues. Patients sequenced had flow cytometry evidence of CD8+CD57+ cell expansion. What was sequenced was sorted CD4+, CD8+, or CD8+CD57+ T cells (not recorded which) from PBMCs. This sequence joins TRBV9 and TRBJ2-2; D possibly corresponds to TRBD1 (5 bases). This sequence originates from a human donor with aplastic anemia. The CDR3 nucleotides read TGTGCCAGCGGCGTAGACAGCGCGAACACCGGGGAGCTGTTTTTT. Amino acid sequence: CASGVDSANTGELFF.